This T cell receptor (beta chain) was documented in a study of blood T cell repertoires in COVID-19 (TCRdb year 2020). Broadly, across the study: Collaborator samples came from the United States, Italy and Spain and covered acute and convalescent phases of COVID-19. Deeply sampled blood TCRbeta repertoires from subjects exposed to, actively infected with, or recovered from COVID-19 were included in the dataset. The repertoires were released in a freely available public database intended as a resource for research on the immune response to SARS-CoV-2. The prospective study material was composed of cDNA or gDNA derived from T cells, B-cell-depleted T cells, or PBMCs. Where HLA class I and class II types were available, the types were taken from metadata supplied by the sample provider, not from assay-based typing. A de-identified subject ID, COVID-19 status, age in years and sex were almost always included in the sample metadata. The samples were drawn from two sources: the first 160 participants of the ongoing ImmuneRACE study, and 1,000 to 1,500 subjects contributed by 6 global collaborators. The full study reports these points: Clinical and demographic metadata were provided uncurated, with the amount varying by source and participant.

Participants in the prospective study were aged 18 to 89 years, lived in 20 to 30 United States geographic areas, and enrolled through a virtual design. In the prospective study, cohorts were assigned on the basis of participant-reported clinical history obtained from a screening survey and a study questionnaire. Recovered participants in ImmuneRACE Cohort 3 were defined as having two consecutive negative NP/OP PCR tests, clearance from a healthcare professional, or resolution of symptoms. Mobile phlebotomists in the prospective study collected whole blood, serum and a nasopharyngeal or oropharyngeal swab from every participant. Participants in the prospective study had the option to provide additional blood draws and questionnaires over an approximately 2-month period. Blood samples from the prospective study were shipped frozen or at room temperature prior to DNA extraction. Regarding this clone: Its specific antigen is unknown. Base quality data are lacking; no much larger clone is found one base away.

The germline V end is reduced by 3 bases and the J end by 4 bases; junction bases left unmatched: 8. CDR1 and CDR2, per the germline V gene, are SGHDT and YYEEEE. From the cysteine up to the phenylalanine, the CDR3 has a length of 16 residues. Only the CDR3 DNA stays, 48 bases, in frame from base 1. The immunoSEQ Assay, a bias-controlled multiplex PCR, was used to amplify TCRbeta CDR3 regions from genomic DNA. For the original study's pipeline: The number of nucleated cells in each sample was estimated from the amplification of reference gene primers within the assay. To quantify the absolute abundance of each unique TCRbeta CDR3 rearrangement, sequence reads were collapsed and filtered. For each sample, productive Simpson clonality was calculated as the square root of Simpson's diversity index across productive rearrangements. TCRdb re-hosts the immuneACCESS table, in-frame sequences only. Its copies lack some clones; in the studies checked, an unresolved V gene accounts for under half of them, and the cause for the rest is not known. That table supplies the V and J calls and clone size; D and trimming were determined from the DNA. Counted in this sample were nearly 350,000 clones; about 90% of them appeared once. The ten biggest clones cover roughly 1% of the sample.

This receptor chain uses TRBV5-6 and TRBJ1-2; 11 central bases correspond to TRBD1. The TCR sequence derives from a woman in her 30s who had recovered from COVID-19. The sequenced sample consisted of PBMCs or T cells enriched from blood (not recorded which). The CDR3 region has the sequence CASSSFGQGAGYGYTF. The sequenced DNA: TGTGCCAGCAGCTCCTTCGGACAGGGGGCAGGCTATGGCTACACCTTC.